Below are 27 T cell receptor beta chains sequenced from a single sample in a study of T cell responses to AZD1222 COVID-19 vaccine (dated by TCRdb to about 2021). The library was obtained by the immunoSEQ multiplex PCR assay. In TCRdb, the immuneACCESS table is reduced to in-frame sequences with V and J assigned. These tables do not hold every clone; where another copy was compared, an unresolved V gene accounts for under half, and the others remain unexplained. The sample includes approximately 81,000 clones, with around nine tenths observed a single time. 4.5% of the sample goes to the ten largest clones. Read against the paper, the sample's time point label means: baseline before first vaccination. In the paper's terms, the treatment or condition label means: meningococcal conjugate vaccine given as trial control. Specimen: peripheral blood, collected on day 0 of MenACWY control vaccination. The receptors were sampled from an adult in good health.

The V gene is TRBV7-2, the J gene TRBJ1-2, with TRBD1 matching 7 bases. The CDR3 spans 15 residues. Trimming at V came to 3 bases and at J to 8 bases, leaving 12 bases not matched to a gene. Germline CDR1 SGHTA, CDR2 FQGNSA. The CDR3 DNA follows: TGTGCCAGCAGCTTCTCACCTGAGGGGGCAGGAGGCTACACCTTC. Its translation is CASSFSPEGAGGYTF.

The table lists this clone with a count of one. V usage is TRBV19 and J usage is TRBJ2-6; D is tentatively TRBD1 or TRBD2 (5 bases each). CDR1 is LNHDA and CDR2 is SQIVND in the germline V gene (reference sequence). This CDR3 comprises 15 residues. Trimming removed 3 bases from V and 4 bases from J, with 10 bases in between. The CDR3 DNA reads as TGTGCCAGTAGTATTCGAGGGACGGGGGCCAACGTCCTGACTTTC. Its translation is CASSIRGTGANVLTF.

The chain carries TRBV15 and TRBJ1-2, with 10 positions matching TRBD1. The CDR3 covers 18 residues. V shed 0 bases and J 0 bases; nucleotides not matched to a gene: 7. In germline, CDR1 is LNHNV, CDR2 YYDKDF (reference sequence). The CDR3 sequence is CATSRERQGAPANYGYTF. The CDR3, as DNA: TGTGCCACCAGCAGAGAAAGACAGGGGGCGCCGGCTAACTATGGCTACACCTTC.

V usage is TRBV5-8 and J usage is TRBJ1-5, with D uncertain. V was pared by 6 bases and J by 3 bases, with 19 bases between. The CDR3 is made up of 16 amino acids. Per the germline V gene, CDR1 is SGHTS and CDR2 is YDEGEE. Here the CDR3 reads CASTPKAWIVNQPQHF. DNA for the CDR3: TGTGCCAGCACCCCCAAGGCGTGGATCGTCAATCAGCCCCAGCATTTT.

The chain uses TRBV10-1 and TRBJ2-1; TRBD2 matches at 7 bases. This CDR3 is built from 14 residues. The germline V gene encodes CDR1 WNHNN and CDR2 SYGVQD (reference sequence). With V trimmed by 8 bases and J by 5 bases, 9 bases remained unmatched. CDR3 DNA sequence: TGCGCCAGCGGGATAAGCGGGATGAACAATGAGCAGTTCTTC. Protein: CASGISGMNNEQFF.

In DNA form, the CDR3 reads TGCGCCAGCAGCCCTGGTTCTCCGGGACTAGCAGCGAACACCGGGGAGCTGTTTTTT. It is translated as CASSPGSPGLAANTGELFF. The chain links TRBV5-1 to TRBJ2-2; 9 bases align to TRBD2. J gave up 0 bases and V 4 bases, and 13 bases lay outside the gene matches. Germline V gene data show CDR1 as SGHRS and CDR2 as YFSETQ. This CDR3 comprises 19 residues.

This clone was recorded once. J is TRBJ1-2 and V is TRBV28; TRBD1 matches 7 bases. The CDR3 spans 13 residues. Per the germline V gene, CDR1 is MDHEN and CDR2 is SYDVKM. With V trimmed by 6 bases and J by 0 bases, 1 base remained unmatched. Here the CDR3 reads CASRGTANYGYTF. In DNA, the CDR3 is TGTGCCAGCAGAGGGACAGCTAACTATGGCTACACCTTC.

The rearrangement links TRBV5-4 to TRBJ2-1; 7 nucleotides align to TRBD2. This CDR3 is built from 16 residues. V trimming: 4 bases; J trimming: 3 bases; junction bases outside the gene matches: 10. The germline CDR1 and CDR2 sequences are SGHNT and YYREEE (reference sequence). Here the CDR3 reads CASSALRSGNYNEQFF. The CDR3, as DNA: TGTGCCAGCAGCGCACTAAGGAGCGGGAACTACAATGAGCAGTTCTTC.

The genes are TRBV4-3 and TRBJ2-3; 8 bases are shared with TRBD2. V was clipped by 1 base and J by 2 bases; unmatched bases: 5. The CDR3 runs 16 residues. Germline V gene lookup returns CDR1 LGHNA and CDR2 YSLEER. CDR3 sequence reads: CASSQAQRGNTDTQYF. The CDR3 region has the DNA TGCGCCAGCAGCCAAGCTCAGCGGGGGAACACAGATACGCAGTATTTT.

The rearrangement joins TRBV6-1 to TRBJ1-3; 9 nucleotides agree with TRBD1. CDR3 size: 16 residues. Looked up from germline, CDR1 is MNHNS and CDR2 is SASEGT. The J segment lost 2 bases and the V segment lost 3 bases, leaving 5 bases of the junction unmatched. The CDR3 bases are TGTGCCAGCAGTGACATACAGGGGGCGGCTGGAAACACCATATATTTT. This sequence encodes CASSDIQGAAGNTIYF.

The CDR3 reads CASSLQGEETQYF. The CDR3 bases are TGTGCCAGCAGCTTACAGGGAGAAGAGACCCAGTACTTC. The chain carries TRBV7-8 and TRBJ2-5; D may be TRBD1 or TRBD2 (5 bases each). Germline V CDR1 and CDR2: SGHVS, FQNEAQ. The CDR3 loop spans 13 amino acids. V was clipped by 2 bases and J by 3 bases, with 7 bases between them. Looking up the rest from reference TRBV7-8 and TRBJ2-5 gives the full variable domain: GAGVSQSPRYKVAKRGQDVALRCDPISGHVSLFWYQQALGQGPEFLTYFQNEAQLDKSGLPSDRFFAERPEGSVSTLKIQRTQQEDSAVYLCASSLQGEETQYFGPGTRLLVL.

This clone was detected only a few times. The chain employs TRBV6-6 and TRBJ1-3, with unresolved D. Trimming removed 5 bases at V and 2 bases at J, with 10 bases between. The CDR3 loop spans 14 amino acids. Germline assignment: CDR1 MNHNY and CDR2 SVGAGI (reference sequence). The chain's CDR3 is CASSPHATGNTIYF. Here the CDR3 DNA reads TGTGCCAGCAGTCCACACGCTACTGGAAACACCATATATTTT.

The J gene is TRBJ2-7, the V gene TRBV19, with D tentatively TRBD2 (5 bases). V lost 2 bases and J lost 3, with 11 bases in between. The length of the CDR3 is 14 residues. CDR1 and CDR2 from the germline V gene are LNHDA and SQIVND (reference sequence). As DNA, the CDR3 is TGTGCCAGTAGTATAACCGGGGAAATCTACGAGCAGTACTTC. It translates to CASSITGEIYEQYF.

The rearrangement uses TRBV28 and TRBJ2-5, with TRBD1 matching over 7 bases. Germline loops: CDR1 MDHEN, CDR2 SYDVKM. The CDR3 is 14 residues long. The V and J ends lost 4 bases and 2 bases, in that order; junction bases with no gene match: 4. CDR3 DNA sequence: TGTGCCAGCAGTTCGGGACAGCTTCAAGAGACCCAGTACTTC. It translates to CASSSGQLQETQYF.

This chain connects TRBV3-1 (or the pseudogene TRBV3-2) to TRBJ2-7; possibly TRBD1 for D (5 bases). This CDR3 is built from 12 residues. Germline-derived CDR1 and CDR2 are LGHDT and YNNKEL (reference sequence). V gave up 6 bases and J gave up 0 bases, with 6 bases separating them. The chain's CDR3 is CASRGDSYEQYF. The CDR3 nucleotides read TGTGCCAGCAGAGGGGACTCCTACGAGCAGTACTTC.

The chain has TRBV7-9 and TRBJ2-7; 11 nucleotides agree with TRBD2. The V and J ends lost 10 bases and 1 base, in that order; junction bases with no gene match: 3. The CDR3 runs 13 residues. Germline V gene data show CDR1 as SEHNR and CDR2 as FQNEAQ (reference sequence). CDR3 protein: CATGLAVSYEQYF. The CDR3 DNA is TGTGCCACGGGACTAGCGGTATCCTACGAGCAGTACTTC.

CDR3 coding DNA: TGTGCCAGCAGCTTTGCAGGGGGCGCGGCTGAAGCTTTCTTT. This encodes CASSFAGGAAEAFF. The genes are TRBV7-8 and TRBJ1-1; 8 bases align to TRBD1. The CDR3 consists of 14 residues. The junction had 6 bases not matched to a gene; V was cut back by 3 bases and J by 6 bases. In germline, CDR1 is SGHVS, CDR2 FQNEAQ.

The chain joins TRBV9 to TRBJ2-7; a weak D match, TRBD2 (5 bases). This CDR3 is built from 14 residues. CDR1 and CDR2 (germline): SGDLS, YYNGEE. Trimming pared 0 bases from V and 6 bases from J, leaving 13 bases between. This CDR3 is CASSVVGWESEQYF. CDR3 in DNA: TGTGCCAGCAGCGTAGTTGGATGGGAGTCCGAGCAGTACTTC.

This clone has a single count. This chain uses TRBV6-1 with TRBJ2-7, with 7 bases matching TRBD1. The germline V gene has CDR1 MNHNS and CDR2 SASEGT. Trimming removed 2 bases from V and 1 base from J; junction bases left unmatched: 5. CDR3 length equals 15 residues. CDR3 sequence reads: CASSEFPGQSYEQYF. The CDR3 DNA is TGTGCCAGCAGTGAATTCCCGGGACAGTCCTACGAGCAGTACTTC.

The genes are TRBV30 and TRBJ2-7, with D perhaps being TRBD1 or TRBD2 (5 bases each). Germline V gives CDR1 GTSNPN, CDR2 SVGIG (reference sequence). V was shortened by 5 bases and J by 3 bases, with 11 bases between the two germline ends. There are 12 residues in the CDR3. CDR3: CAWEGPNYEQYF. The CDR3 nucleotides read TGTGCCTGGGAGGGACCCAACTACGAGCAGTACTTC.

Only one count was recorded for this clone. This chain uses TRBV7-3 with TRBJ2-1; tentative D call: TRBD2 (5 bases). Trimming pared 5 bases from V and 3 bases from J, leaving 17 bases between. Germline lookup yields CDR1 SGHTA and CDR2 FQGTGA. The CDR3 is made up of 16 amino acids. This CDR3 is CASSPNPGRYYNEQFF. The CDR3 bases are TGTGCCAGCAGCCCAAATCCGGGGAGATACTACAATGAGCAGTTCTTC.

The V and J genes are TRBV5-1 and TRBJ2-7; TRBD2 agrees at 13 bases. The J segment lost 4 bases and the V segment lost 7 bases, leaving 2 bases of the junction unmatched. CDR1 SGHRS and CDR2 YFSETQ come from the germline V gene. This CDR3 contains 13 residues. The CDR3 loop reads CASRTSGSYEQYF. CDR3 nucleotides: TGCGCCAGCCGGACTAGCGGGAGTTACGAGCAGTACTTC.

This sequence joins TRBV3-1 (or the pseudogene TRBV3-2) and TRBJ2-7; D tentatively reads TRBD1 or TRBD2 (5 bases each). V lost 3 bases and J 4 bases, leaving 19 bases between the germline ends. CDR3 length: 16 amino acids. Germline V gene data show CDR1 as LGHDT and CDR2 as YNNKEL (reference sequence). CDR3 in amino acids: CASSQESGRWFYEQYF. Written as DNA, the CDR3 is TGTGCCAGCAGCCAGGAATCGGGACGGTGGTTTTACGAGCAGTACTTC.

CDR3 amino acids: CAISTSGRALNEQFF. The CDR3 DNA follows: TGTGCCATCAGCACTAGCGGGAGGGCCCTCAATGAGCAGTTCTTC. V is TRBV10-3 and J is TRBJ2-1, with 13 positions matching TRBD2. V lost 6 bases to trimming and J lost 6 bases; unmatched junction nucleotides: 5. The CDR3 runs 15 residues. Germline V gene sequence: CDR1 ENHRY, CDR2 SYGVKD.

The chain joins TRBV27 to TRBJ1-6, with a weak D call TRBD1 (6 bases). Trimming stripped 3 bases from V and 12 bases from J, with 12 bases between. The CDR3 contains 13 residues. CDR1 is MNHEY and CDR2 is SMNVEV in the germline V gene (reference sequence). The CDR3 reads CASSLGARRPLHF. CDR3 coding DNA: TGTGCCAGCAGTTTGGGGGCGCGACGACCCCTCCACTTT.

The V gene is TRBV7-2, the J gene TRBJ1-4; D not resolved. V was trimmed by 5 bases and J by 8 bases, leaving 15 bases between them. The germline CDR1 and CDR2 sequences are SGHTA and FQGNSA. The CDR3 runs to 14 residues. CDR3: CASSPALGSEKLFF. Here the CDR3 DNA reads TGTGCCAGCAGCCCCGCCCTAGGCTCAGAAAAACTGTTTTTT.

This chain joins TRBV5-1 and TRBJ2-1; D may be TRBD1 or TRBD2 (5 bases each). Germline CDR1 SGHRS, CDR2 YFSETQ. The CDR3 extends over 14 amino acids. V gave up 2 bases and J gave up 7 bases, with 13 bases separating them. CDR3 region: CASSFGGASNEQFF. The CDR3 coding sequence is TGCGCCAGCAGCTTTGGGGGAGCCTCAAATGAGCAGTTCTTC.